Shown below are 32 T cell receptor beta chains from a single sample sequenced in a study of blood T cell repertoires in COVID-19. TCRdb keeps only in-frame clones here, not all; method: immunoSEQ multiplex PCR. The sample shows 200,000 to 250,000 clones, around 84% of them seen only once. What was sequenced was peripheral blood. The source is a man at least 80 years old with acute or convalescent COVID-19.

The J gene is TRBJ2-7, the V gene TRBV19; D possibly corresponds to TRBD1 (6 bases). Germline CDR1 LNHDA, CDR2 SQIVND (reference sequence). This CDR3 has 14 amino acids. V was trimmed by 4 bases and J by 2 bases, leaving 12 bases between them. CDR3 bases: TGTGCCAGTAGTACCCCCAGGGGACCCTACGAGCAGTACTTC. Translated: CASSTPRGPYEQYF.

The chain has TRBV5-1 and TRBJ1-4, with 8 positions matching TRBD1. Germline-derived CDR1 and CDR2 are SGHRS and YFSETQ. Trimming cost V 7 bases and J 7 bases; bases outside gene matches: 9. This CDR3 region has 14 residues. CDR3 sequence (DNA): TGCGCCAGCGGGTTACAGGGGGATAGTGAAAAACTGTTTTTT. Amino acids: CASGLQGDSEKLFF.

The rearrangement links TRBV28 to TRBJ1-6; 8 bases map to TRBD1. The V and J ends lost 5 bases and 7 bases, in that order; junction bases with no gene match: 4. The V gene's germline CDR1 is MDHEN and CDR2 SYDVKM. The CDR3 contains 14 residues. CDR3 nucleotide sequence: TGTGCCAGCAGTCTTGGGGACAGGAATTCACCCCTCCACTTT. Translating gives CASSLGDRNSPLHF. The whole variable domain, remainder taken from reference TRBV28 and TRBJ1-6, is DVKVTQSSRYLVKRTGEKVFLECVQDMDHENMFWYRQDPGLGLRLIYFSYDVKMKEKGDIPEGYSVSREKKERFSLILESASTNQTSMYLCASSLGDRNSPLHFGNGTRLTVT.

The chain has TRBV7-2 and TRBJ2-2; 8 bases are shared with TRBD1. J gave up 5 bases and V 3 bases, and 5 bases lay outside the gene matches. Germline V gene sequence: CDR1 SGHTA, CDR2 FQGNSA. The CDR3 extends over 15 amino acids. The CDR3, as DNA: TGTGCCAGCAGCTTGACAGGGGTGGGGACCGGGGAGCTGTTTTTT. It is translated as CASSLTGVGTGELFF.

This clone was seen once. Here the CDR3 DNA reads TGTGCCAGCAGCCTACCCCTGGGAGACACAGATACGCAGTATTTT. Its translation: CASSLPLGDTDTQYF. This chain joins TRBV14 and TRBJ2-3; TRBD2 is a possible D gene (5 bases). Deletions cut 4 bases from V and 2 bases from J, with 13 bases between. This CDR3 has 15 amino acids. The germline V gene encodes CDR1 SGHDN and CDR2 FVKESK. The full variable domain, its missing parts supplied by reference TRBV14 and TRBJ2-3, is EAGVTQFPSHSVIEKGQTVTLRCDPISGHDNLYWYRRVMGKEIKFLLHFVKESKQDESGMPNNRFLAERTGGTYSTLKVQPAELEDSGVYFCASSLPLGDTDTQYFGPGTRLTVL.

J is TRBJ1-5 and V is TRBV5-8, with 8 bases that match TRBD1. Germline CDR1 and CDR2: SGHTS and YDEGEE. The CDR3 covers 14 residues. The junction had 7 bases not matched to a gene; V was cut back by 5 bases and J by 6 bases. The CDR3 DNA follows: TGTGCCAGCAGATATACAGGGGGTATTCAGCCCCAGCATTTT. It is translated as CASRYTGGIQPQHF.

This clone has just a few counts. The chain links TRBV4-1 to TRBJ2-1; D possibly corresponds to TRBD2 (5 bases). CDR3 size: 15 residues. CDR1 and CDR2 from the germline V gene are MGHRA and YSYEKL. With 0 bases removed from V and 8 bases from J, the gap between germline ends came to 14 bases. The CDR3 region is CASSQDRTSIHEQFF. The CDR3 nucleotides read TGCGCCAGCAGCCAAGACCGGACTTCTATCCATGAGCAGTTCTTC.

The CDR3 is CASSRSIQGTAFF. CDR3 DNA sequence: TGTGCCAGCAGTCGATCGATACAGGGCACAGCTTTCTTT. This chain uses TRBV6-2 or TRBV6-3 with TRBJ1-1, with D perhaps matching TRBD1 (6 bases). The CDR3 runs to 13 residues. Per the germline V gene, CDR1 is MNHEY and CDR2 is SVGEGT. V gave up 5 bases and J gave up 10 bases, with 17 bases separating them.

The V gene is TRBV9, the J gene TRBJ1-6, with D perhaps matching TRBD1 (5 bases). V was trimmed by 3 bases and J by 4 bases, leaving 11 bases between them. The CDR3 runs to 15 residues. The V gene's germline CDR1 is SGDLS and CDR2 YYNGEE. CDR3 sequence reads: CASSEGVSYNSPLHF. The CDR3 DNA reads TGTGCCAGCAGCGAAGGGGTTTCTTATAATTCACCCCTCCACTTT.

The chain joins TRBV7-2 to TRBJ2-7; 9 nucleotides match TRBD2. CDR1 is SGHTA and CDR2 is FQGNSA in the germline V gene. This CDR3 region has 15 residues. Trimming took 2 bases from V and 5 from J; bases not matched to a gene: 7. Written as DNA, the CDR3 is TGTGCCAGCAGCTTAAGCGGGAGGAGGGGCCACGAGCAGTACTTC. Its translation: CASSLSGRRGHEQYF.

The V call is TRBV3-1 (or the pseudogene TRBV3-2), the J call TRBJ2-7; 11 bases agree with TRBD2. The CDR3 consists of 16 residues. Germline-derived CDR1 and CDR2 are LGHDT and YNNKEL (reference sequence). The V gene end was trimmed by 0 bases and the J gene end by 4 bases; junction bases not matched to a gene: 5. For the CDR3, the DNA is TGTGCCAGCAGCCAAGACGTCGCTAGCGGGAGGTACGAGCAGTACTTC. Protein sequence: CASSQDVASGRYEQYF.

The chain joins TRBV28 to TRBJ1-2; a possible D gene is TRBD1 (6 bases). V lost 10 bases and J 3 bases, leaving 21 bases between the germline ends. The CDR3 runs to 15 residues. Germline CDR1 and CDR2: MDHEN and SYDVKM. The CDR3 sequence: CATEGNRAGDYGYTF. Here the CDR3 DNA reads TGTGCCACAGAAGGGAACAGGGCAGGGGACTATGGCTACACCTTC.

The sample holds one count of this clone. The chain combines TRBV27 with TRBJ2-2; 16 bases are shared with TRBD2. V lost 7 bases, J lost 5 bases, and 1 base stayed unmatched. CDR1 and CDR2 from the germline V gene are MNHEY and SMNVEV (reference sequence). The CDR3 sequence is 15 residues long. CDR3 sequence (DNA): TGTGCCAGCAAGGGACTAGCGGGAGGGACCGGGGAGCTGTTTTTT. Translated, it gives CASKGLAGGTGELFF.

The chain has TRBV14 and TRBJ2-7, with D perhaps TRBD2 (6 bases). The germline gives CDR1 SGHDN, CDR2 FVKESK. This CDR3 contains 15 residues. Between the trimmed V and J ends, which lost 4 bases and 0 bases, there was a span of 13 bases. CDR3 nucleotides: TGTGCCAGCAGCCCATACGGGGGACTCTCCTACGAGCAGTACTTC. It translates to CASSPYGGLSYEQYF.

The chain recombines TRBV11-2 with TRBJ1-1; TRBD1 might be the D (5 bases). The CDR3 has 14 amino acids. Trimming stripped 3 bases from V and 4 bases from J, with 12 bases between. Germline assignment: CDR1 SGHAT and CDR2 FQNNGV. For the CDR3, the DNA is TGTGCCAGCAGCTTTGCAGGGTCGAGCACTGAAGCTTTCTTT. As protein: CASSFAGSSTEAFF.

The chain is built from TRBV4-3 and TRBJ2-2; possibly TRBD1 for D (6 bases). Trimming removed 2 bases at V and 7 bases at J, with 23 bases between. The germline CDR1 and CDR2 sequences are LGHNA and YSLEER. CDR3 size: 18 residues. For the CDR3, the DNA is TGCGCCAGCAGCCAAACCGGGACACCAGCCGTCCGGAACGGGGAGCTGTTTTTT. It translates to CASSQTGTPAVRNGELFF.

This chain links TRBV29-1 with TRBJ2-5, with D perhaps TRBD1 (6 bases). In germline, CDR1 is SQVTM, CDR2 ANQGSEA. The CDR3 has 12 amino acids. V was shortened by 4 bases and J by 5 bases, with 11 bases between the two germline ends. CDR3 sequence (DNA): TGCAGCGTTGTTCCAGGGGAGGAGACCCAGTACTTC. Amino acid sequence: CSVVPGEETQYF.

This clone was recorded a few times. This chain connects TRBV7-2 to TRBJ2-5; maybe TRBD2 (7 bases). The length of the CDR3 is 18 residues. Germline V gives CDR1 SGHTA, CDR2 FQGNSA. V gave up 0 bases and J gave up 2 bases, with 19 bases separating them. The CDR3 sequence is CASSLAGGGGSWQETQYF. CDR3 nucleotide sequence: TGTGCCAGCAGCTTAGCTGGCGGGGGCGGGAGTTGGCAAGAGACCCAGTACTTC.

The V gene is TRBV5-1, the J gene TRBJ2-7, with 7 bases fitting TRBD1. Germline assignment: CDR1 SGHRS and CDR2 YFSETQ. J was trimmed by 5 bases and V by 4 bases; bases with no gene match: 6. The CDR3 extends over 13 amino acids. For the CDR3, the DNA is TGCGCCAGCAGCCCCAGACAGGGCCACGAGCAGTACTTC. Translating it yields CASSPRQGHEQYF.

The chain is built from TRBV2 and TRBJ1-1; D might be TRBD1 (6 bases). The CDR3 covers 14 residues. V lost 6 bases, J lost 0 bases, and 11 bases lay in between. Germline CDR1 reads SNHLY; CDR2 reads FYNNEI. This chain's CDR3 is CASSQQGLNTEAFF. CDR3 DNA: TGTGCCAGCAGCCAACAGGGTCTGAACACTGAAGCTTTCTTT.

The chain couples TRBV6-6 to TRBJ1-1; 8 bases align to TRBD1. Losses at the gene ends were 6 bases for V and 1 base for J; bases not matched to a gene: 7. Germline V gene sequence: CDR1 MNHNY, CDR2 SVGAGI (reference sequence). The CDR3 loop spans 15 amino acids. As DNA, the CDR3 is TGTGCCAGCAGGCAAGGAGGGACAGGGAACACTGAAGCTTTCTTT. Its translation is CASRQGGTGNTEAFF.

J is TRBJ1-5 and V is TRBV18, with D unresolved. CDR1 is KGHSH, CDR2 LQKENI, per germline. The CDR3 length is 15 residues. With 4 bases removed from V and 0 bases from J, the gap between germline ends came to 10 bases. CDR3 amino acids: CASSRGGPSNQPQHF. The CDR3 bases are TGTGCCAGCTCACGTGGTGGGCCTAGCAATCAGCCCCAGCATTTT. Full variable domain (outside the CDR3, taken from reference TRBV18 and TRBJ1-5): NAGVMQNPRHLVRRRGQEARLRCSPMKGHSHVYWYRQLPEEGLKFMVYLQKENIIDESGMPKERFSAEFPKEGPSILRIQQVVRGDSAAYFCASSRGGPSNQPQHFGDGTRLSIL.

Only one count was recorded for this clone. The CDR3 protein is CASSLARTAQETQYF. CDR3 nucleotides: TGTGCCAGCAGTCTGGCCCGGACAGCCCAAGAGACCCAGTACTTC. This chain joins TRBV28 and TRBJ2-5; maybe TRBD1 (6 bases). Trimming cost V 5 bases and J 1 base, with 14 bases left between them. CDR1 is MDHEN and CDR2 is SYDVKM in the germline V gene. The CDR3 is 15 residues long.

CDR3 nucleotides: TGTGCCAGCAGCTCCATAGGGGGGGAGAACTATGAGACCCAGTACTTC. Residues: CASSSIGGENYETQYF. This chain uses TRBV7-9 with TRBJ2-5; D is possibly TRBD2 (7 bases). With 4 bases removed from V and 5 bases from J, the gap between germline ends came to 20 bases. CDR3 length: 16 residues. Germline V gene sequence: CDR1 SEHNR, CDR2 FQNEAQ (reference sequence).

V usage is TRBV15 and J usage is TRBJ1-3; 7 bases line up with TRBD1. CDR1 and CDR2 (germline): LNHNV, YYDKDF (reference sequence). J lost 4 bases, V lost 3 bases, and 6 bases had no gene match. The CDR3 loop spans 15 amino acids. DNA of the CDR3: TGTGCCACCAGCAGGACAGGGAATAGAGGAAACACCATATATTTT. Translated: CATSRTGNRGNTIYF.

The rearrangement joins TRBV15 to TRBJ2-1; maybe TRBD1 (5 bases). The CDR3 extends over 16 amino acids. Germline CDR1 LNHNV, CDR2 YYDKDF (reference sequence). The V end lost 3 bases, the J end lost 0 bases, and 12 bases lay between the germline ends. The CDR3 DNA reads as TGTGCCACCAGCAGGGACATCATGGACTCCTACAATGAGCAGTTCTTC. Translation: CATSRDIMDSYNEQFF. The complete variable domain, with remaining parts taken from reference TRBV15 and TRBJ2-1, reads DAMVIQNPRYQVTQFGKPVTLSCSQTLNHNVMYWYQQKSSQAPKLLFHYYDKDFNNEADTPDNFQSRRPNTSFCFLDIRSPGLGDTAMYLCATSRDIMDSYNEQFFGPGTRLTVL.

This clone has just one count. The chain combines TRBV19 with TRBJ1-2; D gene unclear. With 3 bases removed from V and 4 bases from J, the gap between germline ends came to 6 bases. CDR3 length: 12 amino acids. Germline-derived CDR1 and CDR2 are LNHDA and SQIVND (reference sequence). The CDR3 DNA is TGTGCCAGTAGTATGAACAGCTATGGCTACACCTTC. Its protein is CASSMNSYGYTF.

The CDR3 DNA is TGTGCCAGCAGTCCAACAGGGGGCACAGATACGCAGTATTTT. It encodes CASSPTGGTDTQYF. This sequence joins TRBV6-5 and TRBJ2-3; 7 nucleotides line up with TRBD1. The CDR3 is made up of 14 amino acids. Germline lookup yields CDR1 MNHEY and CDR2 SVGAGI. Trimming removed 5 bases from V and 1 base from J; junction bases left unmatched: 3.

The chain employs TRBV19 and TRBJ2-4; 10 bases line up with TRBD2. The CDR3 has 16 amino acids. Germline V CDR1 and CDR2: LNHDA, SQIVND (reference sequence). V trimming: 2 bases; J trimming: 5 bases; junction bases outside the gene matches: 6. CDR3 coding DNA: TGTGCCAGTAGTATAAATAGCGGGAGGAATGAAAACATTCAGTACTTC. As protein: CASSINSGRNENIQYF.

CDR3 protein: CASRIRPGLALETQYF. DNA of the CDR3: TGTGCCAGCAGAATCAGACCGGGACTAGCTTTGGAGACCCAGTACTTC. The V call is TRBV28, the J call TRBJ2-5; 9 bases line up with TRBD2. The CDR3 contains 16 residues. The germline V gene encodes CDR1 MDHEN and CDR2 SYDVKM. Trimming cost V 6 bases and J 5 bases; bases outside gene matches: 13.

The genes are TRBV9 and TRBJ2-1; D possibly corresponds to TRBD2 (6 bases). Between the trimmed V and J ends, which lost 2 bases and 0 bases, there was a span of 21 bases. CDR3 length: 19 residues. Per germline, CDR1 SGDLS and CDR2 YYNGEE. The CDR3 here is CASSVGLADPLSSYNEQFF. DNA of the CDR3: TGTGCCAGCAGCGTGGGACTGGCCGACCCCTTAAGCTCCTACAATGAGCAGTTCTTC. The complete variable domain, with remaining parts taken from reference TRBV9 and TRBJ2-1, reads DSGVTQTPKHLITATGQRVTLRCSPRSGDLSVYWYQQSLDQGLQFLIQYYNGEERAKGNILERFSAQQFPDLHSELNLSSLELGDSALYFCASSVGLADPLSSYNEQFFGPGTRLTVL.

V usage is TRBV6-6 and J usage is TRBJ1-1; D is undetermined. Germline CDR1 reads MNHNY; CDR2 reads SVGAGI (reference sequence). The CDR3 loop spans 14 amino acids. The ends were cut back, 0 bases at V and 2 bases at J, with 7 bases in the middle. The CDR3 DNA reads TGTGCCAGCAGTTACTCGGAGAGTAACACTGAAGCTTTCTTT. Protein product: CASSYSESNTEAFF.